This TCR beta chain was recorded in a study of cytomegalovirus exposure and HLA in healthy donors. General study results and limits: Available immune exposure information was restricted to CMV serostatus only.

Notes on this clone: The antigen remains unidentified.

It was with 60 Vbeta and 13 Jbeta primers that the PCR ran. Sequencing was performed with immunoSEQ multiplex PCR; in TCRdb, only in-frame clones are kept and a portion is missing. The sample shows roughly 150,000 clones, roughly three quarters of them seen only once. This receptor was taken from a man aged 35-49 years in good health and CMV-seronegative. Sequencing was performed on PBMCs.

This chain's CDR3 is CASSQSRGSYEQYF. In DNA, the CDR3 is TGCGCCAGCAGCCAAAGCAGGGGTTCCTACGAGCAGTACTTC. The rearrangement links TRBV4-3 to TRBJ2-7; D may be TRBD1 (6 bases). This CDR3 contains 14 residues. The germline gives CDR1 LGHNA, CDR2 YSLEER. Trimming stripped 2 bases from V and 1 base from J, with 9 bases between.